Listed below are T cell receptor beta chains from one sample, sequenced in a study of shared clonotypes between healthy human individuals. Produced via immunoSEQ multiplex PCR; TCRdb's table is partial and in-frame only. The repertoire holds over 2 million clones, with 85% to 95% as singletons. Sequenced: naive CD4+ T cells from PBMCs. The receptors here all came from a man between 18 and 29 years old in good health. Some clones in this sample may be carry-over from other donors' samples. Each CDR3 is given with its conserved first and last residue. Each record gives: CDR3 length, clone size, J gene, V gene, D gene, CDR3 DNA, CDR3 protein. A D gene is named only where the DNA matches it firmly. Size tells how often a clone was seen (once, few, many) or the class of an expanded clone, and some rows leave it out.

16 | - | TRBJ2-1 | TRBV5-4 | TRBD2 | TGTGCCAGCAGCTGGGGACTAGCGGGAGACTACAATGAGCAGTTCTTC | CASSWGLAGDYNEQFF
15 | - | TRBJ2-1 | TRBV28 | TRBD1 | TGTGCCAGCAGTAGGTCCGGACAGGGGTCAAATGAGCAGTTCTTC | CASSRSGQGSNEQFF
15 | - | TRBJ1-2 | TRBV28 | TRBD1 | TGTGCCAGCAGACGAACTCCAGGGGGCTCCTATGGCTACACCTTC | CASRRTPGGSYGYTF
14 | - | TRBJ2-7 | TRBV7-9 | - | TGTGCCAGCAGCCCCGTCCCGGAAAGCTACGAGCAGTACTTC | CASSPVPESYEQYF
17 | - | TRBJ2-2 | TRBV7-9 | - | TGTGCCAGCAGCTTAGTTCGCGGACTACGGAACACCGGGGAGCTGTTTTTT | CASSLVRGLRNTGELFF
13 | - | TRBJ1-5 | TRBV28 | TRBD1 | TGTGCCAGCAGTACCTCCGGGACAGGGAGTAGGCATTTT | CASSTSGTGSRHF
10 | - | TRBJ1-1 | TRBV7-9 | - | TGTGCCAGCAGCTTAGCGGGGGCTTTCTTT | CASSLAGAFF
13 | - | TRBJ2-1 | TRBV10-3 | TRBD1 | TGTGCCATCAGTGGGACAGGCTACAATGAGCAGTTCTTC | CAISGTGYNEQFF
16 | - | TRBJ2-2 | TRBV19 | - | TGTGCCAGTAGTAGTATCAGACAGGTGAACACCGGGGAGCTGTTTTTT | CASSSIRQVNTGELFF
11 | - | TRBJ2-7 | TRBV2 | - | TGTGCCAGCAGTGACAGCTACGAGCAGTACTTC | CASSDSYEQYF
13 | - | TRBJ2-3 | TRBV6-1 | TRBD1 | TGTGCCAGCAGGACCGGACAGGGTCATACGCAGTATTTT | CASRTGQGHTQYF
15 | - | TRBJ2-7 | TRBV5-4 | TRBD1 | TGTGCCAGCAGCTTGGTAGGGACAGGGGCGGACGAGCAGTACTTC | CASSLVGTGADEQYF
16 | once | TRBJ2-7 | TRBV5-6 | TRBD2 | TGTGCCAGCAGCTTGGATGTTAGCGGGATCGGGCTCGAGCAGTACTTC | CASSLDVSGIGLEQYF
15 | - | TRBJ2-3 | TRBV21-1 | - | TGTGCCAGCAGCTATAGCGGGGGCGTGATAGATACGCAGTATTTT | CASSYSGGVIDTQYF
14 | few | TRBJ1-4 | TRBV5-1 | TRBD1 | TGCGCCAGCAGCTCACAGGGGATTAATGAAAAACTGTTTTTT | CASSSQGINEKLFF
16 | - | TRBJ2-1 | TRBV18 | - | TGTGCCAGCTCACCACCCTCACCGGGTCCCTACAATGAGCAGTTCTTC | CASSPPSPGPYNEQFF
16 | - | TRBJ1-2 | TRBV5-1 | TRBD1 | TGCGCCAGCAGCTTGAACGGGGGACAGGCCTCGGGAGGCTACACCTTC | CASSLNGGQASGGYTF
17 | - | TRBJ2-3 | TRBV5-1 | TRBD1 | TGCGCCAGCAGCCCAGAGGGACAGGGAAGGGACACAGATACGCAGTATTTT | CASSPEGQGRDTDTQYF
14 | once | TRBJ1-2 | TRBV5-4 | - | TGTGCCAGCAGCTTGGTACAGGGTAGCAATGGCTACACCTTC | CASSLVQGSNGYTF
16 | - | TRBJ1-4 | TRBV15 | TRBD1 | TGTGCCACCAGCAGATATGGGAACAGGGGAACTGAAAAACTGTTTTTT | CATSRYGNRGTEKLFF
13 | - | TRBJ1-3 | TRBV9 | - | TGTGCCAGCAGCCCTGGACAGGGAAACACCATATATTTT | CASSPGQGNTIYF
16 | - | TRBJ2-1 | TRBV13 | TRBD1 | TGTGCCAGCAGCCCGGGGCCGGGACAGGGGGCGTCTGAGCAGTTCTTC | CASSPGPGQGASEQFF
13 | once | TRBJ2-7 | TRBV7-3 | - | TGTGCCAGCAGCTTAATTGGGCAAGACGAGCAGTACTTC | CASSLIGQDEQYF
14 | few | TRBJ1-1 | TRBV5-1 | - | TGCGCCAGCAGCCCCCGCAGTGCGTACACTGAAGCTTTCTTT | CASSPRSAYTEAFF
14 | - | TRBJ1-2 | TRBV19 | - | TGTGCCAGTACCTCGGGAGGGAGTAACTATGGCTACACCTTC | CASTSGGSNYGYTF
14 | - | TRBJ1-3 | TRBV7-9 | - | TGTGCCAGCAGCGTTACGAGCTCTGGAAACACCATATATTTT | CASSVTSSGNTIYF
14 | - | TRBJ2-7 | TRBV4-2 | TRBD2 | TGTGCCAGCCAGGCCGGGGGGGGATCCTACGAGCAGTACTTC | CASQAGGGSYEQYF
19 | - | TRBJ2-6 | TRBV5-5 | TRBD1 | TGTGCCAGCAGCCCGGTCCCGGGACAGGGAGACTCTGGGGCCAACGTCCTGACTTTC | CASSPVPGQGDSGANVLTF
13 | - | TRBJ1-2 | TRBV5-1 | - | TGCGCCAGCAGCGCTCCAGGAAACTATGGCTACACCTTC | CASSAPGNYGYTF
13 | few | TRBJ1-2 | TRBV5-1 | TRBD1 | TGCGCCAGCAGCTTCGGGACAGGGAAGGGCTACACCTTC | CASSFGTGKGYTF
15 | - | TRBJ2-1 | TRBV9 | - | TGTGCCAGCAGCCCCGGGACTGCCTCCTACAATGAGCAGTTCTTC | CASSPGTASYNEQFF
14 | - | TRBJ2-6 | TRBV15 | - | TGTGCCACCAGCTTATACTCTGGGGCCAACGTCCTGACTTTC | CATSLYSGANVLTF
14 | - | TRBJ1-5 | TRBV2 | TRBD1 | TGTGCCAGCAGTCCGGACAGGGTGAATCAGCCCCAGCATTTT | CASSPDRVNQPQHF
16 | once | TRBJ2-1 | TRBV15 | - | TGTGCCACCAGCGAATATGGCCGGAGCTCCTACAATGAGCAGTTCTTC | CATSEYGRSSYNEQFF
12 | - | TRBJ1-2 | TRBV21-1 | - | TGTGCCAGCAGCCCCAGGGGGGGTGGCTACACCTTC | CASSPRGGGYTF
15 | - | TRBJ2-1 | TRBV9 | TRBD1 | TGTGCCAGCAGCCAAATGGGACAGGGCTACAATGAGCAGTTCTTC | CASSQMGQGYNEQFF
14 | - | TRBJ2-3 | TRBV28 | - | TGTGCCAGCAGTAAGGGGGGGAGCACAGATACGCAGTATTTT | CASSKGGSTDTQYF
17 | - | TRBJ2-1 | TRBV5-1 | TRBD2 | TGCGCCAGCTCGGGACTAGCGGTAACCTTCTCCTACAATGAGCAGTTCTTC | CASSGLAVTFSYNEQFF
14 | - | TRBJ1-5 | TRBV9 | TRBD1 | TGTGCCAGCAGCCTAACAGGGGCGAGTGAGCCCCAGCATTTT | CASSLTGASEPQHF
14 | - | TRBJ2-1 | TRBV10-3 | TRBD2 | TGTGCCATCAGAGGGACTAGCGGGTCCGATGAGCAGTTCTTC | CAIRGTSGSDEQFF
13 | - | TRBJ1-5 | TRBV11-2 | - | TGTGCCAGCAGCCAGGGAGGGGACCAGCCCCAGCATTTT | CASSQGGDQPQHF
13 | - | TRBJ1-1 | TRBV18 | - | TGTGCCAGCTCACCACCCCCAGGGATTGAAGCTTTCTTT | CASSPPPGIEAFF